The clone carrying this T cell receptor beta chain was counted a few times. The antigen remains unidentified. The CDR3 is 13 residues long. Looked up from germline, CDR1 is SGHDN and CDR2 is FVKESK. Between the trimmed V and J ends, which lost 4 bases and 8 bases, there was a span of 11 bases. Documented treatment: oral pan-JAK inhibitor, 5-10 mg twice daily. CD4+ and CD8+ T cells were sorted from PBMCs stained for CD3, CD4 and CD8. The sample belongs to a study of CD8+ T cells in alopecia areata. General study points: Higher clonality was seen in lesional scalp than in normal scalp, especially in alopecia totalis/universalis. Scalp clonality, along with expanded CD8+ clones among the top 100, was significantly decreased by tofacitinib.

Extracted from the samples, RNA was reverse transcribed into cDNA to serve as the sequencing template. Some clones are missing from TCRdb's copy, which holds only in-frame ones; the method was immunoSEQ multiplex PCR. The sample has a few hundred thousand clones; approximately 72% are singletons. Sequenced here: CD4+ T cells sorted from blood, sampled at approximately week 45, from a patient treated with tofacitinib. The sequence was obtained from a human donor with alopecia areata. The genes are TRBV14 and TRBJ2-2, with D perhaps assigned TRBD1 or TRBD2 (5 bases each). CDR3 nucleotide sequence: TGTGCCAGCAGCCCGGGACCGACAGGGGAGCTGTTTTTT. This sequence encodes CASSPGPTGELFF.